The subject of this entry is one TCR beta chain. Its antigen is currently unknown. TCRdb's table, derived via immunoSEQ multiplex PCR, lists solely in-frame clones and lacks some. The sample consists of around 12,000 clones, about three quarters of them appearing once. The investigators sampled blood at baseline, at cycle 4 day 1, and at cycle 7 day 1. These data belong to a study of OX40 agonist ivuxolimab in advanced cancers. Across the whole study: It was permissible to have had prior anti-PD-1, anti-PD-L1 or anti-CTLA-4 therapy, and about 40% had some.

General observations from the study: Clonal expansion in partial responders at 0.1-3.0 mg/kg ranked among the lowest. Mean expanded clone counts were higher in CD8+ than CD4+ T cells.

Germline CDR1 MNHEY, CDR2 SMNVEV (reference sequence). The V and J ends lost 6 bases and 4 bases, in that order; junction bases with no gene match: 12. The CDR3 spans 15 residues. V usage is TRBV27 and J usage is TRBJ2-7; the match to TRBD2 covers 7 bases. The TCR sequence derives from an adult with an advanced solid tumor such as melanoma, head and neck, liver or kidney cancer. The sample was CD4+ or CD8+ T cells sorted from blood, taken in a trial of the OX40 agonist ivuxolimab. CDR3 bases: TGTGCCAGCAGCCCTGGGGTAGGGGAGGGGTACGAGCAGTACTTC. This translates into CASSPGVGEGYEQYF.